This entry lists 3 T cell receptor beta chains sequenced from one sample in a study of T cells in Graves' hyperthyroidism and ophthalmopathy. The investigators amplified TCR beta CDR3 regions from RNA transcripts. The HTBI primer set served for first-round RT-PCR of the TCR CDR3. One entry per CDR3 protein, called by TCRdb with MiXCR from the multiplex PCR reads. The repertoire has 450,000 to 600,000 distinct CDR3 sequences, 14% of them found once; the top ten carry 14%. Sequenced input: blood. The receptors were sampled from a woman in her thirties or forties with Graves' hyperthyroidism.

Only a few counts were recorded for this clonotype. This chain links TRBV7-9 with TRBJ2-1; D gene ambiguous. Germline CDR1 is SEHNR and CDR2 is FQNEAQ (reference sequence). V was trimmed by 5 bases and J by 7 bases, leaving 15 bases between them. The CDR3 covers 14 residues. The CDR3 DNA sequence: TGTGCCAGCAGCCCCTTAGTGTGGGCGAATGAGCAGTTCTTC. Its protein is CASSPLVWANEQFF.

Of note for this clonotype: Relative to the germline gene, one junction end is altered; a read error may explain this. CDR3 bases: TGTGCCAGCAGTTTAGGCGGTAGCGGTACCTACGGGCAGTACTTC. This translates into CASSLGGSGTYGQYF. The chain couples TRBV27 to TRBJ2-7, with D possibly being TRBD2 (6 bases). CDR1 is MNHEY and CDR2 is SMNVEV in the germline V gene (reference sequence). The CDR3 is 15 residues long.

Many counts were recorded for this clonotype. This chain links TRBV7-8 with TRBJ1-1; D call uncertain. From germline, CDR1 is SGHVS and CDR2 FQNEAQ. With 5 bases removed from V and 5 bases from J, the gap between germline ends came to 9 bases. The CDR3 extends over 12 amino acids. In nucleotides, the CDR3 is TGTGCCAGCAGCACGACGGGGACTGAAGCTTTCTTT. Encoded protein: CASSTTGTEAFF.